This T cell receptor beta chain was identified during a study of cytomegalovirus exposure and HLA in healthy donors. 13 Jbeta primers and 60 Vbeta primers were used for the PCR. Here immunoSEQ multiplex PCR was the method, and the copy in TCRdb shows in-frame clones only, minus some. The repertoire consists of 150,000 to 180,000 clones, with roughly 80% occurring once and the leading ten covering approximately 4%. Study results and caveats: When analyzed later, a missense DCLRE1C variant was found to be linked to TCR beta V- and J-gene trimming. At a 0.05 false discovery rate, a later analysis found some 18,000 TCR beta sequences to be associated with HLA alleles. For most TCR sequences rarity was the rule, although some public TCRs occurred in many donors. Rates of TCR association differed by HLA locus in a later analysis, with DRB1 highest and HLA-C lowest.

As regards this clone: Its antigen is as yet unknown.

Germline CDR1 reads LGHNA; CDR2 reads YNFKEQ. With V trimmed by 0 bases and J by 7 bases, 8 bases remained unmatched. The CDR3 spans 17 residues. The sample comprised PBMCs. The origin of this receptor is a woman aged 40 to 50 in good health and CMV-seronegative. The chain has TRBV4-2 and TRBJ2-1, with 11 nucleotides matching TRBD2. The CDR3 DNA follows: TGTGCCAGCAGCCAAGATATCCTAGCGGGGGGAGGGAATGAGCAGTTCTTC. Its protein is CASSQDILAGGGNEQFF.